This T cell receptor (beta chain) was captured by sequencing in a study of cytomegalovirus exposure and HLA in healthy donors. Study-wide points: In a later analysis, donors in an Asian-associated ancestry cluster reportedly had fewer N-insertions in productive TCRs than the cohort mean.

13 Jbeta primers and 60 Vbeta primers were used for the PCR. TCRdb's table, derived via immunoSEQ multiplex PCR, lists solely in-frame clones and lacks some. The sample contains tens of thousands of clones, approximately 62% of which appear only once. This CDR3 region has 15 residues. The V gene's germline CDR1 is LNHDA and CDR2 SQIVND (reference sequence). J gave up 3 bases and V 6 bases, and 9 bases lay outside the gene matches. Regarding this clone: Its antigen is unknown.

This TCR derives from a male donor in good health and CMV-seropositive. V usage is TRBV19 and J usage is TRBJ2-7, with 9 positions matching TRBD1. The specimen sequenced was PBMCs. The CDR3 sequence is CASSPRGTGSYEQYF. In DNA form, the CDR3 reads TGTGCCAGTAGCCCCCGTGGGACAGGGAGCTACGAGCAGTACTTC. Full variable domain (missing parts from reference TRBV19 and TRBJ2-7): DGGITQSPKYLFRKEGQNVTLSCEQNLNHDAMYWYRQDPGQGLRLIYYSQIVNDFQKGDIAEGYSVSREKKESFPLTVTSAQKNPTAFYLCASSPRGTGSYEQYFGPGTRLTVT.